The 3 T cell receptor beta chains below all came from one sample that was sequenced in a study of CD49a tissue-resident CD8 T cells in human skin. Some clones are missing from TCRdb's copy, which holds only in-frame ones; the method was immunoSEQ multiplex PCR. Here the sample spans about 950 clones, about 64% being singletons. Sequenced: CLA- CD8+ effector memory T cells sorted from blood. These receptors were collected from a human donor in good health.

J is TRBJ2-7 and V is TRBV6-6, with D perhaps matching TRBD2 (5 bases). Per germline, CDR1 MNHNY and CDR2 SVGAGI (reference sequence). There are 14 residues in the CDR3. Between the trimmed V and J ends, which lost 6 bases and 6 bases, there was a span of 18 bases. Here the CDR3 reads CASSSPSEGPEQYV. CDR3 coding DNA: TGTGCCAGCAGCAGCCCTAGTGAGGGTCCCGAGCAGTACGTC.

The chain has TRBV19 and TRBJ2-7; perhaps TRBD2 as D (5 bases). The CDR3 extends over 14 amino acids. Per the germline V gene, CDR1 is LNHDA and CDR2 is SQIVND (reference sequence). Trimming pared 5 bases from V and 0 bases from J, leaving 11 bases between. This CDR3 is CASSAGGSSYEQYF. As DNA, the CDR3 is TGTGCCAGTAGTGCCGGAGGAAGCTCCTACGAGCAGTACTTC.

V is TRBV13 and J is TRBJ2-1, with unresolved D. This CDR3 has 12 residues. V was trimmed by 5 bases and J by 8 bases, leaving 10 bases between them. Germline loops: CDR1 PRHDT, CDR2 FYEKMQ (reference sequence). CDR3 in DNA: TGTGCCAGCAGCCCACAACATCATGAGCAGTTCTTC. The encoded protein is CASSPQHHEQFF.